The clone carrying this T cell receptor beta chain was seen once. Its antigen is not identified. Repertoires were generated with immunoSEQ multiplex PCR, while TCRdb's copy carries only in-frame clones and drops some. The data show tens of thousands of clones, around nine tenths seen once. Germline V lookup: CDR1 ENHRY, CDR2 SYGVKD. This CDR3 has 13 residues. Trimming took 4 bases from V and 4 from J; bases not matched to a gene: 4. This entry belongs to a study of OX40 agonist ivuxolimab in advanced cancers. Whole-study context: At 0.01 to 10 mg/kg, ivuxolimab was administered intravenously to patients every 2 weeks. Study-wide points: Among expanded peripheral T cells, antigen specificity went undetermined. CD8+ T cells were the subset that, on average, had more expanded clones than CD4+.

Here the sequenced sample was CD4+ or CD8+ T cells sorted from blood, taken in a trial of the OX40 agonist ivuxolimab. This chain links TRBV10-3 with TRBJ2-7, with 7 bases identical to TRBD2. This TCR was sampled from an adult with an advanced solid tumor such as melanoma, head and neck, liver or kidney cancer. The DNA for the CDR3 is TGTGCCATCAGTGGGGAGGGGAGTTACGAGCAGTACTTC. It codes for CAISGEGSYEQYF.